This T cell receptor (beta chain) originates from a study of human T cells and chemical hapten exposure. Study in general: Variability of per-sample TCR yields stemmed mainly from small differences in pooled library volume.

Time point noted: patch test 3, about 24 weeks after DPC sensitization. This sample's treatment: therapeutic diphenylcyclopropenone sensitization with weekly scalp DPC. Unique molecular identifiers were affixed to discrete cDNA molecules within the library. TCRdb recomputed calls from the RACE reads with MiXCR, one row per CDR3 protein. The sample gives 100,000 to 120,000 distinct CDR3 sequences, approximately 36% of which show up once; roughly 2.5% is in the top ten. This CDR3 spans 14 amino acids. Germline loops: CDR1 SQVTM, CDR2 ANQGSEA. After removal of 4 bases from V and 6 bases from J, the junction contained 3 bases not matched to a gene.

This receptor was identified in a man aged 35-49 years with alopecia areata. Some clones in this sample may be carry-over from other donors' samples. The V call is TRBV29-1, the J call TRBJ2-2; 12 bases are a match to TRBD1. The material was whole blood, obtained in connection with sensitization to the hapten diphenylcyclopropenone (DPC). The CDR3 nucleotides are TGCAGCGTTGTGGGACAGGGGGCCGCCGGGGAGCTGTTTTTT. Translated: CSVVGQGAAGELFF.